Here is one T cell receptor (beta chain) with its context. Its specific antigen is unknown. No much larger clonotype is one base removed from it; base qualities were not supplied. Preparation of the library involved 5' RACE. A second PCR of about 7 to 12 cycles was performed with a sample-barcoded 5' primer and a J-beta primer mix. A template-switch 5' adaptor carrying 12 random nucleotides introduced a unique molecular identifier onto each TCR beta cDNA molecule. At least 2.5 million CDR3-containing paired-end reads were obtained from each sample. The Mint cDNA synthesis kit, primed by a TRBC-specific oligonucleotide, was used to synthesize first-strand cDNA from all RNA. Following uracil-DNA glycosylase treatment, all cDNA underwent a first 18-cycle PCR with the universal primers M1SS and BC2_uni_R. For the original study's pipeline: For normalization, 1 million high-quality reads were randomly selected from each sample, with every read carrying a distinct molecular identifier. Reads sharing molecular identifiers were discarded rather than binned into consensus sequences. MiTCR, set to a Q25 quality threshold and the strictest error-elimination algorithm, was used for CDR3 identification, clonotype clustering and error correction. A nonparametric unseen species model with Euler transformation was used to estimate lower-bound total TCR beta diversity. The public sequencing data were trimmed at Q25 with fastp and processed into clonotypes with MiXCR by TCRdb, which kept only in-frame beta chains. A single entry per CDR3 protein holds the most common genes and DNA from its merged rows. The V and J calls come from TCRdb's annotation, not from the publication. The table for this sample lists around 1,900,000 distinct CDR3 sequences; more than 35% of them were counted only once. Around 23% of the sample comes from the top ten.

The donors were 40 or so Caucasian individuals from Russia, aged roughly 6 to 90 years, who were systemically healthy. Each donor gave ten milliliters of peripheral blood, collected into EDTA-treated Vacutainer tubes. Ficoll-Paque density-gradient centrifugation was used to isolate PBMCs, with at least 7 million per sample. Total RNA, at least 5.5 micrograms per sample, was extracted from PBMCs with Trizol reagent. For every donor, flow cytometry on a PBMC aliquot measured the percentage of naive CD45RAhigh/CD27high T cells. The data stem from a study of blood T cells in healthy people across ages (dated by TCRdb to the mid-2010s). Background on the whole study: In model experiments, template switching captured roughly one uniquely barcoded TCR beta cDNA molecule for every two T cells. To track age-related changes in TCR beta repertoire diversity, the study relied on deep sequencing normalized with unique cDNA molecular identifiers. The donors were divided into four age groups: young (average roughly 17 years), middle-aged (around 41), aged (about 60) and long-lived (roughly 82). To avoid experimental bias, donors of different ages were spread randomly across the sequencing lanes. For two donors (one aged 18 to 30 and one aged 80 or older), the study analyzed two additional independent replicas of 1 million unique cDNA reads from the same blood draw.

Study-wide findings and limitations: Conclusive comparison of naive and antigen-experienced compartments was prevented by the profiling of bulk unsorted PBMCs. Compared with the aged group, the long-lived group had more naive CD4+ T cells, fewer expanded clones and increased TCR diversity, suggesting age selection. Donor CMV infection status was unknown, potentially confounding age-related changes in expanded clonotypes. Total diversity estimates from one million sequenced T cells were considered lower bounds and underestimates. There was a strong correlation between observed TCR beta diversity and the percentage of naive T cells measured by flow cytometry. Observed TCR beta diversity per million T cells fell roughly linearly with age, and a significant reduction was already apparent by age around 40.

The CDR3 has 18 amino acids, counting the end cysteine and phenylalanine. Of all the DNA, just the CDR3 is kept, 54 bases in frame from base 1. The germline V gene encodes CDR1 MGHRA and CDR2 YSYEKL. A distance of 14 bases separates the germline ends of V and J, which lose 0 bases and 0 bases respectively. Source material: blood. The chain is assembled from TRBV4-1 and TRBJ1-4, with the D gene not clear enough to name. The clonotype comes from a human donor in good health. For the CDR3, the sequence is CASSQEGYPGPTNEKLFF. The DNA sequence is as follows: TGCGCCAGCAGCCAAGAAGGGTATCCAGGCCCAACTAATGAAAAACTGTTTTTT.